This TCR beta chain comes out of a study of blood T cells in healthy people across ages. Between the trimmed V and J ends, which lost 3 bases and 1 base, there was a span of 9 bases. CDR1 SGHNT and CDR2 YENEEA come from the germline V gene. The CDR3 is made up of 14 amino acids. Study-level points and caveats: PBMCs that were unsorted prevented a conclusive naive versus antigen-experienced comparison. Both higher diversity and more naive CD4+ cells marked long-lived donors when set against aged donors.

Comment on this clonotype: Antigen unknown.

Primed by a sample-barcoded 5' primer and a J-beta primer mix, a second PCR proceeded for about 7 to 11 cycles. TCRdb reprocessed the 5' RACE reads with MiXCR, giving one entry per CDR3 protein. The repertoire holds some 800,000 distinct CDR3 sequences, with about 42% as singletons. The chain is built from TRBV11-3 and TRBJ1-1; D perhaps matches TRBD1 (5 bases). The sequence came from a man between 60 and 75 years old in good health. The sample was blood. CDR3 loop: CASSFGTRNTEAFF. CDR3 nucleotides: TGTGCCAGCAGCTTTGGGACCCGGAACACTGAAGCTTTCTTT.